One and the same sample provided the 7 T cell receptor beta chains below, sequenced in a study of vaccination effects on CD4 cells after COVID-19. Expansion with viral peptide pools was applied to antigen-specific CD4+ T cells by the ViraFEST assay prior to sequencing. Culturing for around ten days preceded CD4+ T cell isolation. Each person got two doses of an mRNA SARS-CoV-2 vaccine, BNT162b2 or mRNA-1273. The protocol was immunoSEQ multiplex PCR, while the TCRdb copy is restricted to in-frame clones and leaves out a portion. The profile shows about 24,000 clones, roughly four fifths of them singletons. These receptors' targets are unknown. The sample was CD4+ T cells from PBMCs cultured with SARS-CoV-2 spike peptides, taken after COVID-19 vaccination. The receptors derive from a human donor who received a COVID-19 vaccine. Some clones in this sample may be carry-over from other donors' samples.

CDR3 coding DNA: TGTGTAGGGGGGGGGACAGACAACTATGGCTACACCTTC. Protein sequence: CVGGGTDNYGYTF. V and J are TRBV2 and TRBJ1-2; 7 positions agree with TRBD1. Germline CDR1 and CDR2: SNHLY and FYNNEI. CDR3 size: 13 residues.

In regard to this clone: Relative to the germline gene, one junction end is altered; a read error may explain this. The genes are TRBV7-8 and TRBJ1-2; no clear D. Germline V gene lookup returns CDR1 SGHVS and CDR2 FQNEAQ. The CDR3 has 12 residues. CDR3 protein: CASSPTNYGYTF. In DNA, the CDR3 is TGTGCCAGCAGCCCAACTAATTATGGCTACACCTTC.

The CDR3 region is CASSDQGASGNEQFF. CDR3 bases: TGCGCCAGCAGTGATCAGGGGGCTTCGGGCAATGAGCAGTTCTTC. The V gene is TRBV10-1, the J gene TRBJ2-1; 8 bases are shared with TRBD1. After removal of 3 bases from V and 6 bases from J, the junction contained 7 bases not matched to a gene. The CDR3 loop spans 15 amino acids. Germline V gene lookup returns CDR1 WNHNN and CDR2 SYGVQD (reference sequence).

The rearrangement uses TRBV11-2 and TRBJ2-1; D unclear. Germline loops: CDR1 SGHAT, CDR2 FQNNGV. This CDR3 comprises 14 residues. The V and J ends lost 1 base and 6 bases respectively, with 10 bases between them. CDR3 DNA: TGTGCCAGCAGCTTAGGGGGATATATCAATGAGCAGTTCTTC. Protein product: CASSLGGYINEQFF.

V is TRBV7-2 and J is TRBJ1-3, with a tentative D call TRBD1 (5 bases). V lost 2 bases, J lost 8 bases, and 7 bases lay in between. This CDR3 has 12 residues. Germline V gene lookup returns CDR1 SGHTA and CDR2 FQGNSA. CDR3 protein: CASSLRGDTIYF. The CDR3 bases are TGTGCCAGCAGCTTACGAGGGGACACCATATATTTT.

This clone has only a few counts. The chain recombines TRBV10-1 with TRBJ2-3, with D hard to call. CDR1 is WNHNN and CDR2 is SYGVQD in the germline V gene (reference sequence). V shed 2 bases and J shed 3 bases, with 18 bases lying between them. This CDR3 contains 17 residues. CDR3: CASSEGRSPVSTDTQYF. The CDR3 DNA reads TGCGCCAGCAGTGAGGGACGGAGTCCCGTGAGTACAGATACGCAGTATTTT.

Sample share makes this clone large. The chain recombines TRBV10-3 with TRBJ2-7, with D possibly being TRBD1 (5 bases). This CDR3 is built from 12 residues. Germline-derived CDR1 and CDR2 are ENHRY and SYGVKD. V was cut by 8 bases and J by 2 bases, with 10 bases left in between. The chain's CDR3 is CAISSGTYEQYV. Written as DNA, the CDR3 is TGTGCCATCTCTTCAGGGACCTACGAGCAGTACGTC.